One T cell receptor (beta chain) is described in this entry. The target antigen is unknown. The source of the sample is a study of human T cells and chemical hapten exposure. About the research overall: Patients had diphenylcyclopropenone applied to the scalp weekly throughout the approximately 25-week study.

The time point was: patch test 2, 6 weeks after DPC sensitization. Treatment of the sample: therapeutic diphenylcyclopropenone sensitization with weekly scalp DPC. Blood draws preceded each patch test application. Findings and caveats of the study: There was alopecia in the donors, so their immune response may differ from that of healthy people.

TCRdb re-derived calls from the RACE reads in MiXCR, one entry per CDR3 protein. The top ten clones hold more than 1.5% of a sample with tens of thousands of distinct CDR3 sequences, about 10% of them seen once. This receptor was taken from a woman aged 45-59 years with alopecia areata. Some clones in this sample may be carry-over from other donors' samples. The sample in question was whole blood, obtained in connection with sensitization to the hapten diphenylcyclopropenone (DPC).

CDR3 nucleotide sequence: TGTGCCAGCAGCCCTAATCTTAGGGGGGCGAGGAGCACAGATACGCAGTATTTT. Translated, it gives CASSPNLRGARSTDTQYF. This chain connects TRBV7-9 to TRBJ2-3, with D perhaps TRBD1 or TRBD2 (6 bases each). CDR3 length: 18 amino acids. V shed 5 bases and J shed 0 bases, with 21 bases lying between them. Germline CDR1 is SEHNR and CDR2 is FQNEAQ (reference sequence).